The rows below give T cell receptor beta chains drawn from one sample of a study of blood T cell repertoires in COVID-19. Clones were sequenced by immunoSEQ multiplex PCR, and TCRdb holds only the in-frame ones, with some missing. This table holds 250,000 to 350,000 clones, roughly 83% found once. Sequenced material: peripheral blood. These receptors were collected from a woman in her 50s with acute or convalescent COVID-19. Both conserved end residues are part of each CDR3. Each record gives: D gene, V gene, J gene, CDR3 protein. D genes are given only for firm matches.

.	TRBV9	TRBJ2-5	CASSAMAGQETQYF
.	TRBV9	TRBJ1-1	CASSVGSGWTEAFF
.	TRBV7-9	TRBJ2-7	CASSPVSYEQYF
TRBD1	TRBV2	TRBJ2-3	CASSENPRTGRMGTDTQYF
.	TRBV24-1	TRBJ1-1	CATSDSGTTYGAFF
.	TRBV6-5	TRBJ2-3	CASSLLGTDTQYF
.	TRBV20-1	TRBJ1-1	CSASGLGADSTYTEAFF
TRBD2	TRBV19	TRBJ2-1	CASSPPGAGGPWTDHNEQFF
TRBD1	TRBV5-1	TRBJ1-1	CASSSGGRAEAFF
TRBD1	TRBV6-5	TRBJ2-1	CASSMRTGSNEQFF
TRBD2	TRBV15	TRBJ2-1	CATSTLRAGASQEQFF
.	TRBV4-3	TRBJ2-5	CASSQGLGYQETQYF
TRBD1	TRBV5-5	TRBJ1-6	CASSWLGGQGDSPLHF
.	TRBV5-4	TRBJ2-7	CASSSPTGAYEQYF
.	TRBV6-1	TRBJ1-1	CASSEKSRANTEAFF
TRBD1	TRBV24-1	TRBJ1-5	CATSEAGTGGLGNQPQHF
TRBD1	TRBV5-1	TRBJ2-1	CASTPGQTYNEQFF
TRBD1	TRBV29-1	TRBJ1-2	CSVDGTGGYGYTF
TRBD1	TRBV12-3/TRBV12-4	TRBJ1-2	CASSSGQGPGYTF
TRBD2	TRBV7-9	TRBJ2-7	CASSLPSGRGYEQYF
TRBD1	TRBV9	TRBJ1-6	CASSAGQGRSPLHF
TRBD1	TRBV4-1	TRBJ2-7	CASSQRSGDRAREQYF
.	TRBV6-1	TRBJ2-1	CASSDQGGEQFF
TRBD1	TRBV7-2	TRBJ1-5	CASSDRGNQPQHF
.	TRBV9	TRBJ2-3	CASSVGVLYEDTQYF
TRBD1	TRBV27	TRBJ2-1	CASGPGGNEQFF
.	TRBV5-1	TRBJ2-1	CASSLVVKGEDEQFF
TRBD1	TRBV19	TRBJ1-2	CASSSPGDRGQDGYTF
TRBD1	TRBV6-5	TRBJ2-7	CASSYSTGNFYEQYF
.	TRBV4-2	TRBJ1-5	CASSPGVPGVNQPQHF
.	TRBV5-1	TRBJ1-1	CASSLKGGQANTEAFF
TRBD1	TRBV28	TRBJ1-1	CASSPHMTGAGAEAFF
.	TRBV28	TRBJ1-6	CASSPGGSPLHF
.	TRBV19	TRBJ1-1	CASIPGDGWNTEAFF
TRBD2	TRBV4-2	TRBJ2-7	CASSQEGGRVYEQYF
TRBD1	TRBV28	TRBJ2-7	CASSFLGTGREQYF
.	TRBV7-5	TRBJ2-3	CVRSLRDTYYYTDTQYF
TRBD2	TRBV7-8	TRBJ2-7	CASSLGGGEQYF
.	TRBV7-2	TRBJ2-7	CASSQKGGGSYEQYF
.	TRBV6-2/TRBV6-3	TRBJ2-2	CASSYRRALAELFF